Each of the 29 T cell receptor beta chains below was sequenced from the same sample in a study of blood T cell repertoires in COVID-19. Sequenced by immunoSEQ multiplex PCR; TCRdb stores in-frame clones only, minus some. Of about 300,000 clones in the sample, more than 75% were seen once. The sample comprised peripheral blood. The source of these receptors is a man aged 70-80 years with acute or convalescent COVID-19.

On this clone itself: In the same sample, other DNA sequences code for this CDR3. The V and J genes are TRBV9 and TRBJ2-5; 12 nucleotides line up with TRBD2. With V trimmed by 0 bases and J by 5 bases, 2 bases remained unmatched. The CDR3 is 15 amino acids. The germline gives CDR1 SGDLS, CDR2 YYNGEE. CDR3: CASSVGTSGTETQYF. The DNA of the CDR3 is TGTGCCAGCAGCGTAGGGACTAGCGGGACGGAGACCCAGTACTTC.

The DNA for the CDR3 is TGTGCCAGCAGCTTAAGGCTAACAGGGTTTACCGGGGAGCTGTTTTTT. Translated, it gives CASSLRLTGFTGELFF. The gene calls are TRBV7-9 and TRBJ2-2; a weak D match, TRBD1 (6 bases). Trimming took off 2 bases at V and 5 bases at J, with 15 bases between the two ends. The CDR3 contains 16 residues. Germline assignment: CDR1 SEHNR and CDR2 FQNEAQ (reference sequence).

The V gene is TRBV7-9, the J gene TRBJ2-7; maybe TRBD2 (5 bases). Trimming took off 1 base at V and 3 bases at J, with 16 bases between the two ends. The CDR3 is made up of 16 amino acids. CDR1 SEHNR and CDR2 FQNEAQ come from the germline V gene (reference sequence). CDR3 nucleotide sequence: TGTGCCAGCAGCTTAGGGGCCTTGCGGGCGGTCTACGAGCAGTACTTC. Translating gives CASSLGALRAVYEQYF.

The chain is built from TRBV20-1 and TRBJ2-7; 10 nucleotides agree with TRBD2. CDR1 and CDR2 (germline): DFQATT, SNEGSKA (reference sequence). With V trimmed by 3 bases and J by 1 base, 6 bases remained unmatched. This CDR3 is built from 15 residues. The CDR3 sequence is CSASVLAGDSYEQYF. CDR3 DNA sequence: TGCAGTGCTAGTGTCCTAGCGGGGGATTCCTACGAGCAGTACTTC.

This clone was observed once. The gene calls are TRBV5-1 and TRBJ2-2; a possible D gene is TRBD1 (5 bases). The CDR3 extends over 14 amino acids. Germline V gene lookup returns CDR1 SGHRS and CDR2 YFSETQ. Trimming cost V 6 bases and J 0 bases, with 9 bases left between them. The DNA of the CDR3 is TGCGCCAGCACCCTGGACACGAACACCGGGGAGCTGTTTTTT. Residues: CASTLDTNTGELFF.

The chain employs TRBV19 and TRBJ2-1; TRBD1 matches at 7 bases. The germline gives CDR1 LNHDA, CDR2 SQIVND (reference sequence). CDR3 length equals 12 residues. V gave up 5 bases and J gave up 11 bases; unmatched junction bases: 6. DNA of the CDR3: TGTGCCAGTAGTGCACAGGGGACCAAGCAGTTCTTC. This gives the protein CASSAQGTKQFF. Full variable domain (remainder filled in from reference TRBV19 and TRBJ2-1): DGGITQSPKYLFRKEGQNVTLSCEQNLNHDAMYWYRQDPGQGLRLIYYSQIVNDFQKGDIAEGYSVSREKKESFPLTVTSAQKNPTAFYLCASSAQGTKQFFGPGTRLTVL.

The J gene is TRBJ1-2, the V gene TRBV3-1 (or the pseudogene TRBV3-2); a possible D gene is TRBD1 (5 bases). The V end lost 2 bases, the J end lost 4 bases, and 8 bases lay between the germline ends. Germline V lookup: CDR1 LGHDT, CDR2 YNNKEL (reference sequence). This CDR3 comprises 13 residues. CDR3 region: CASSQTTGYGYTF. The CDR3 bases are TGTGCCAGCAGCCAAACTACAGGCTATGGCTACACCTTC.

Only a few counts were recorded for this clone. The rearrangement links TRBV19 to TRBJ1-3, with 8 positions matching TRBD1. CDR1 is LNHDA, CDR2 SQIVND, per germline (reference sequence). V lost 6 bases, J lost 0 bases, and 4 bases stayed unmatched. This CDR3 contains 15 residues. The CDR3 protein is CASREDRASGNTIYF. In nucleotides, the CDR3 is TGTGCCAGTAGGGAGGACAGGGCCTCTGGAAACACCATATATTTT. Full variable domain (rest looked up from reference TRBV19 and TRBJ1-3): DGGITQSPKYLFRKEGQNVTLSCEQNLNHDAMYWYRQDPGQGLRLIYYSQIVNDFQKGDIAEGYSVSREKKESFPLTVTSAQKNPTAFYLCASREDRASGNTIYFGEGSWLTVV.

Only a few counts were recorded for this clone. This rearrangement joins TRBV5-4 to TRBJ2-1; TRBD2 matches at 8 bases. J lost 9 bases, V lost 8 bases, and 10 bases had no gene match. Germline assignment: CDR1 SGHNT and CDR2 YYREEE (reference sequence). The CDR3 extends over 13 amino acids. This CDR3 reads CASLAGSRGEQFF. CDR3 bases: TGTGCCAGTTTAGCGGGATCTCGTGGTGAGCAGTTCTTC.

This chain connects TRBV19 to TRBJ2-6, with a tentative D call TRBD2 (7 bases). The germline V gene has CDR1 LNHDA and CDR2 SQIVND (reference sequence). V dropped 4 bases and J dropped 0 bases, with 19 bases sitting between them. CDR3 length: 19 amino acids. The CDR3 DNA is TGTGCCAGTAGTACCCCGTTCCGGGGGGCTACCTCTGGGGCCAACGTCCTGACTTTC. Protein: CASSTPFRGATSGANVLTF. Complete variable domain (other parts from reference TRBV19 and TRBJ2-6): DGGITQSPKYLFRKEGQNVTLSCEQNLNHDAMYWYRQDPGQGLRLIYYSQIVNDFQKGDIAEGYSVSREKKESFPLTVTSAQKNPTAFYLCASSTPFRGATSGANVLTFGAGSRLTVL.

V is TRBV19 and J is TRBJ1-5; 7 positions agree with TRBD1. CDR1 LNHDA and CDR2 SQIVND come from the germline V gene (reference sequence). The CDR3 totals 18 residues. V shed 4 bases and J 0 bases; nucleotides not matched to a gene: 12. The CDR3 DNA sequence: TGTGCCAGTAGTACTCGAACAGGGGCTCTATATAGCAATCAGCCCCAGCATTTT. It yields the protein CASSTRTGALYSNQPQHF.

The gene calls are TRBV7-2 and TRBJ2-3, with 8 positions matching TRBD1. Losses at the gene ends were 5 bases for V and 6 bases for J; bases not matched to a gene: 7. The V gene's germline CDR1 is SGHTA and CDR2 FQGNSA. CDR3 length: 14 amino acids. This chain's CDR3 is CASSTGQGSDTQYF. The CDR3 bases are TGTGCCAGCAGCACAGGACAGGGATCCGATACGCAGTATTTT.

V usage is TRBV6-1 and J usage is TRBJ2-5; D might be TRBD2 (6 bases). The CDR3 totals 13 residues. CDR1 MNHNS and CDR2 SASEGT come from the germline V gene. The germline V and J ends were trimmed by 2 bases and 5 bases, with 9 bases remaining between them. The CDR3 spells CASSERGGETQYF. CDR3 coding DNA: TGTGCCAGCAGTGAAAGGGGAGGCGAGACCCAGTACTTC.

This clone was detected only once. The V gene is TRBV19, the J gene TRBJ2-3; D is perhaps TRBD1 (5 bases). Germline CDR1 reads LNHDA; CDR2 reads SQIVND (reference sequence). This CDR3 contains 16 residues. V lost 7 bases and J lost 6, with 23 bases in between. CDR3 coding DNA: TGTGCCAGTAACCCCACCGCCGCCAGGGCTGCCGATACGCAGTATTTT. The encoded protein is CASNPTAARAADTQYF.

V usage is TRBV28 and J usage is TRBJ1-2; D unclear. This CDR3 is 13 amino acids long. Trimming cost V 7 bases and J 0 bases, with 9 bases left between them. CDR1 is MDHEN, CDR2 SYDVKM, per germline. The CDR3 here is CASTPEPNYGYTF. The CDR3 coding sequence is TGTGCCAGCACGCCAGAACCTAACTATGGCTACACCTTC.

The chain has TRBV24-1 and TRBJ1-2, with D perhaps matching TRBD1 (5 bases). The germline V gene has CDR1 KGHDR and CDR2 SFDVKD. The CDR3 loop spans 14 amino acids. V lost 3 bases to trimming and J lost 8 bases, with 15 bases between them. The CDR3 spells CATSDTGRGEGYTF. For the CDR3, the DNA is TGTGCCACCAGTGATACAGGAAGGGGTGAGGGCTACACCTTC.

A few counts support this clone. The chain links TRBV4-2 to TRBJ1-6; tentative D call: TRBD1 (5 bases). CDR3 length: 16 amino acids. Germline loops: CDR1 LGHNA, CDR2 YNFKEQ. Trimming shortened V by 2 bases and J by 4 bases, and 12 bases separated the two germline ends. CDR3 sequence reads: CASSQSKTEYNSPLHF. The CDR3 DNA reads as TGTGCCAGCAGCCAATCTAAGACAGAGTATAATTCACCCCTCCACTTT.

The chain is built from TRBV28 and TRBJ2-7, with 8 bases aligning to TRBD1. The trim removed 1 base at V and 3 bases at J, leaving 2 bases unmatched. Looked up from germline, CDR1 is MDHEN and CDR2 is SYDVKM. The CDR3 loop spans 14 amino acids. The CDR3 protein is CASSLSDRDYEQYF. CDR3 nucleotides: TGTGCCAGCAGTTTATCGGACAGGGACTACGAGCAGTACTTC.

The chain couples TRBV10-3 to TRBJ2-7; 8 bases agree with TRBD1. The V and J ends lost 0 bases and 3 bases, in that order; junction bases with no gene match: 10. In germline, CDR1 is ENHRY, CDR2 SYGVKD. The CDR3 has 17 residues. The CDR3 bases are TGTGCCATCAGTGAGTCCTCCGGCAGGGGGCGAAGCTACGAGCAGTACTTC. Encoded protein: CAISESSGRGRSYEQYF.

CDR3 loop: CASSQGRATTDTQYF. The DNA for the CDR3 is TGCGCCAGCAGCCAAGGCAGGGCCACCACAGATACGCAGTATTTT. V gene TRBV4-3 combines with J gene TRBJ2-3; the D gene is possibly TRBD1 (5 bases). Germline V gives CDR1 LGHNA, CDR2 YSLEER. This CDR3 comprises 15 residues. V was trimmed by 1 base and J by 2 bases, leaving 10 bases between them.

The gene calls are TRBV11-3 and TRBJ2-1; the match to TRBD2 covers 7 bases. The CDR3 is made up of 13 amino acids. CDR1 and CDR2 (germline): SGHNT, YENEEA. After removal of 3 bases from V and 9 bases from J, the junction contained 5 bases not matched to a gene. The CDR3 protein is CASSFSGRGEQFF. DNA of the CDR3: TGTGCCAGCAGCTTTTCAGGGAGGGGTGAGCAGTTCTTC.

For this clone: Other DNA variants within this sample encode the same CDR3. The DNA of the CDR3 is TGTGCCAGCAGGCAGGATAGCAATCAGCCCCAGCATTTT. Protein: CASRQDSNQPQHF. The V call is TRBV2, the J call TRBJ1-5; D remains unclear. The CDR3 runs 13 residues. Between the trimmed V and J ends, which lost 6 bases and 0 bases, there was a span of 6 bases. Germline V gives CDR1 SNHLY, CDR2 FYNNEI.

This clone was seen a handful of times. J is TRBJ2-7 and V is TRBV5-4; 8 bases map to TRBD2. In germline, CDR1 is SGHNT, CDR2 YYREEE (reference sequence). The CDR3 runs to 18 residues. With 2 bases clipped from V and 0 bases from J, the junction kept 13 bases outside the gene matches. CDR3 protein: CASSFHAPGGAFSYEQYF. CDR3 sequence (DNA): TGTGCCAGCAGCTTTCACGCCCCCGGGGGGGCGTTCTCCTACGAGCAGTACTTC.

This chain links TRBV14 with TRBJ2-7; maybe TRBD1 (5 bases). From germline, CDR1 is SGHDN and CDR2 FVKESK. This CDR3 region has 14 residues. V shed 4 bases and J shed 2 bases, with 12 bases lying between them. The CDR3 DNA follows: TGTGCCAGCAGCCGAGAGTACAGGACCTACGAGCAGTACTTC. Translation gives CASSREYRTYEQYF.

V and J are TRBV28 and TRBJ2-3, with D unclear. V gave up 6 bases and J gave up 5 bases, with 12 bases separating them. Germline CDR1 MDHEN, CDR2 SYDVKM. CDR3 length: 13 residues. As DNA, the CDR3 is TGTGCCAGCAGCCCTACTTTGAAAGATACGCAGTATTTT. Translation: CASSPTLKDTQYF.

V gene TRBV12-3 or TRBV12-4 combines with J gene TRBJ1-2, with D hard to call. The CDR3 is 13 residues long. Trimming cost V 3 bases and J 4 bases, with 9 bases left between them. In nucleotides, the CDR3 is TGTGCCAGCAGTTTTCCTGCGGGCTATGGCTACACCTTC. Amino acids: CASSFPAGYGYTF.

CDR3 amino acids: CASSYSGPAGNQPQHF. CDR3 nucleotide sequence: TGTGCCAGCAGTTACTCTGGGCCGGCAGGCAATCAGCCCCAGCATTTT. The chain carries TRBV6-2 or TRBV6-3 and TRBJ1-5, with D unclear. CDR3 length: 16 residues. CDR1 is MNHEY, CDR2 SVGEGT, per germline. V was pared by 0 bases and J by 2 bases, with 11 bases between.

The rearrangement uses TRBV11-2 and TRBJ1-1, with D possibly matching TRBD1 (6 bases). Germline loops: CDR1 SGHAT, CDR2 FQNNGV. V was clipped by 0 bases and J by 7 bases, with 9 bases between them. The CDR3 has 13 residues. The CDR3 DNA is TGTGCCAGCAGCTTAGACAGGGGTCATGAAGCTTTCTTT. Amino acid sequence: CASSLDRGHEAFF.

This chain uses TRBV18 with TRBJ2-1; TRBD2 aligns across 7 bases. After removal of 1 base from V and 4 bases from J, the junction contained 10 bases not matched to a gene. The V gene's germline CDR1 is KGHSH and CDR2 LQKENI. CDR3 length: 17 residues. CDR3 protein: CASSPLLSGLGYNEQFF. The CDR3 coding sequence is TGTGCCAGCTCACCACTCTTATCTGGACTAGGGTACAATGAGCAGTTCTTC.